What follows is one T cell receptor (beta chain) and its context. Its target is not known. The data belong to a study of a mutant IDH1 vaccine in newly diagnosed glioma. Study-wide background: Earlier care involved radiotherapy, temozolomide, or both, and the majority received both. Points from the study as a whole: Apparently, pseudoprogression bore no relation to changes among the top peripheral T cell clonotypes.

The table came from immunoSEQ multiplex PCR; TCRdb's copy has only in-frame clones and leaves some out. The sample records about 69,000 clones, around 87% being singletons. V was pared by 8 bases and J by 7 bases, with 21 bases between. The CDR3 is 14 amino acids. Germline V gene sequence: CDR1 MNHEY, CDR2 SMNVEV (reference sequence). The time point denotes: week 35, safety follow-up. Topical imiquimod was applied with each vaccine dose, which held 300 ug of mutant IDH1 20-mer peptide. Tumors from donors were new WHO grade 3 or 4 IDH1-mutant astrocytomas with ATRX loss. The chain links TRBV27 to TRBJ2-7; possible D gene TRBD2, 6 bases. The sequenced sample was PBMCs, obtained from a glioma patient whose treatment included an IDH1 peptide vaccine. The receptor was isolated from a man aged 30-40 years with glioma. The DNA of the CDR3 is TGTGCCAGCCCGGGAGAAACACTTTCGGGTGAGCAGTACTTC. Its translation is CASPGETLSGEQYF.